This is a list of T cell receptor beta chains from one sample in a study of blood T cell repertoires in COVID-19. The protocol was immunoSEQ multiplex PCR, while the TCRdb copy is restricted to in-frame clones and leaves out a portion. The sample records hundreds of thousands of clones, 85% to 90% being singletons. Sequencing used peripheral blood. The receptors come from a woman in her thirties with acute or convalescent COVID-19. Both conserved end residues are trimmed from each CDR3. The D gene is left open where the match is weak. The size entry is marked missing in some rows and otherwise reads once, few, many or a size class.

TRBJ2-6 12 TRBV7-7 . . ASSPNSGANVLT
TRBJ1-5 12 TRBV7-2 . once ASSLADRRGPQH
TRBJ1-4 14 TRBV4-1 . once ASSQFLGASNEKLF
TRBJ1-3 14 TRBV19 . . ASSTRRESSGNTIY
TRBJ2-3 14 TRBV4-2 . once ASSQVTGLRTDTQY
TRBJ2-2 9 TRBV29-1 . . SVGDTGELF
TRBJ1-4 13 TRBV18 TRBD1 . ASSGGTGMSEKLF
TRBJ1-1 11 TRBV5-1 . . ASSLDSFTEAF
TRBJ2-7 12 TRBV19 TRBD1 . ASRGQGSLYEQY
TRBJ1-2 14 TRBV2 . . ASSGGQGNIYGGYT
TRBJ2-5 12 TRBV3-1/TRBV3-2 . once ASSPRQAQETQY
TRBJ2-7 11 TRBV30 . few AWSRSRSYEQY
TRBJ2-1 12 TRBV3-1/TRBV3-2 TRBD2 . ASSLAGGGNEQF
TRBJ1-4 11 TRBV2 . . ASRGQFNEKLF
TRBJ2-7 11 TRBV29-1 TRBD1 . SVADRESYEQY
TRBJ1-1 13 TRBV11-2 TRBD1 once ASSLGDRGYTEAF
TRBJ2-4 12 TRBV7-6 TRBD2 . ASSSGGTRDIQY
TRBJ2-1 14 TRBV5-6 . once ASSLMEGLVGNEQF
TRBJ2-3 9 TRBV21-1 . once ASSHGDTQY
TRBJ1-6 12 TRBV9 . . ASSVGGRNSPLH
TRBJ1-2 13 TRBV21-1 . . ASSKEGQGCYGYT
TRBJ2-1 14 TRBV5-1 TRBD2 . ASRLGFPGLAVEQF
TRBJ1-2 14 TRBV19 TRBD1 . ASSTRSGQPNYGYT
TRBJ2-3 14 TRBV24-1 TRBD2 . ATSDPVAGGTDTQY
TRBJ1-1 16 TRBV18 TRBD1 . ASSPLANRGQGGAEAF
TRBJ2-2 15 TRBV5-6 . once ASSGGLWVGSTGELF
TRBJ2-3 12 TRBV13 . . ASSGGYGTDTQY
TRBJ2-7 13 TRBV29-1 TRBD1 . SVELEDRPSYEQY
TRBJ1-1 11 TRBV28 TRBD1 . ASSGQGNTEAF
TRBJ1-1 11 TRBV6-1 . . ASSESRDTEAF
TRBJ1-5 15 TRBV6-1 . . ASSAMGLRASNQPQH
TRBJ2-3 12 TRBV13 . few ASSHPGGQDTQY
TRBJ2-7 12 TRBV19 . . ASGPRQNSYEQY
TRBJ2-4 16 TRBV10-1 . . ASSNRENVPAAKNIQY
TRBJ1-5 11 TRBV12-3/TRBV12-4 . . ASSNGASQPQH
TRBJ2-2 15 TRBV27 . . ASSLLPGGVNTGELF
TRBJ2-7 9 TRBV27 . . ASSWLNEQY
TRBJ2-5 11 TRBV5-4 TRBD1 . ASSNDREETQY
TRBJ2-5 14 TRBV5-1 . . ASSGGTPLHKETQY
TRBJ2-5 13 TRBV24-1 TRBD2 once ATSDSRGVQETQY
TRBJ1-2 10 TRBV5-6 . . ASMQGLGGYT
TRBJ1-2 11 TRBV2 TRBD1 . ASTRGQGDGYT
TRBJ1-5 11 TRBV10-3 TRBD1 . AITGGSNQPQH
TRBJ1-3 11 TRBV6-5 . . ASGAGDRNTIY
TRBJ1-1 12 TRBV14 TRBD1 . ASSQPGQGRGAF
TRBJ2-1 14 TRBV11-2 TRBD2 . ASRLRPGLAANEQF
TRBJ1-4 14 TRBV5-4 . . ASSLGNRNRGEKLF
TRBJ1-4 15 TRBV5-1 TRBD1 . ASSLRTPGQGREKLF
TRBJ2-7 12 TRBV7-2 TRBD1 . ASSPRTGPYEQY
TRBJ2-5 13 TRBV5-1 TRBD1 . ASSFLGQGSETQY
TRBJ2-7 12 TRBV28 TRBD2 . ASSLAGGLEEQY
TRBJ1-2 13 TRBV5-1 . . ASSLGTGGGYGYT
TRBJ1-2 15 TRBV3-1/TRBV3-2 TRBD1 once ASSQDWTGRPNYGYT
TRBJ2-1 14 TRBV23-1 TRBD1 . ASSPNRQGFYNEQF